The clone carrying this T cell receptor (beta chain) has at least ten counts. Stated time point: before trial treatment. Donors were administered nivolumab, ipilimumab, aspirin and low-dose cyclophosphamide, together with low-dose radiotherapy. Those eligible were patients bearing advanced solid tumors lacking tumor-infiltrating lymphocytes. Alpha- and beta-chain coverage of first-strand cDNA came from TRAV- and TRBV-specific primers. TCRs underwent 15 to 20 PCR cycles of amplification with a constant-region primer and V-primer adapter. TCRdb processed the reads anew with MiXCR; each CDR3 protein has one entry. The repertoire holds around 79,000 distinct CDR3 sequences, with approximately 17% as singletons. The sample is drawn from a study of low-dose radiotherapy and immunotherapy resistance in tumors. The V gene's germline CDR1 is MNHEY and CDR2 SVGEGT. The V and J ends lost 0 bases and 0 bases, in that order; junction bases with no gene match: 4. This CDR3 is built from 16 residues.

This clonotype originated in a male donor with prostate cancer. This sample comprised PBMCs, obtained before treatment. The V gene is TRBV6-2 or TRBV6-3, the J gene TRBJ2-7; 8 positions agree with TRBD2. The CDR3 coding sequence is TGTGCCAGCAGTTACTCATCCAGCGGGAGCTCCTACGAGCAGTACTTC. This codes for CASSYSSSGSSYEQYF.